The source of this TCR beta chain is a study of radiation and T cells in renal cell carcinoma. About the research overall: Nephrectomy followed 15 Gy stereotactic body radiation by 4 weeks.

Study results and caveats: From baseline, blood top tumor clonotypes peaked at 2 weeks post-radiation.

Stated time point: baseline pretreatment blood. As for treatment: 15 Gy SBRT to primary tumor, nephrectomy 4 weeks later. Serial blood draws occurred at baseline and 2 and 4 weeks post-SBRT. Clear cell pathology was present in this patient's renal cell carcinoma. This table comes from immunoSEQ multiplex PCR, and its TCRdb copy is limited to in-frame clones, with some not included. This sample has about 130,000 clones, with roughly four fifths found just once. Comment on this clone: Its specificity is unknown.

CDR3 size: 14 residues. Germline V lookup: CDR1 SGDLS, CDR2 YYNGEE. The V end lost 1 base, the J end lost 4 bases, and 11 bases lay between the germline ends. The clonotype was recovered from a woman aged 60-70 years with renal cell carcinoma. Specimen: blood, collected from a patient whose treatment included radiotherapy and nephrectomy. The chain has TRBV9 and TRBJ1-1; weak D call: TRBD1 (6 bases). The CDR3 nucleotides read TGTGCCAGCAGCGTAAAGGGGGGATCCACTGAAGCTTTCTTT. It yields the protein CASSVKGGSTEAFF.